This TCR beta chain was sequenced for a study of blood T cell repertoires in COVID-19. Study as a whole: Whether acute or convalescent, the COVID-19 samples came from the United States, Italy and Spain.

This clone has just one count. J lost 4 bases, V lost 5 bases, and 4 bases had no gene match. There are 14 residues in the CDR3. In germline, CDR1 is SGHTA, CDR2 FQGNSA. As processed by the authors: Reference gene primer amplification yielded estimated nucleated cell counts. Here immunoSEQ multiplex PCR was the method, and the copy in TCRdb shows in-frame clones only, minus some. The V and J calls and clone size were taken over from that table, and D and trimming were inferred from the DNA. The sample lists 30,000 to 40,000 clones, 88% occurring once. Specimen: peripheral blood. This receptor was taken from a woman in her 70s with active COVID-19. The chain combines TRBV7-2 with TRBJ2-2; 7 bases map to TRBD1. CDR3 sequence: CASSTTGITGELFF. In DNA form, the CDR3 reads TGTGCCAGCAGCACGACAGGGATCACCGGGGAGCTGTTTTTT.